This TCR beta chain was obtained from a study of cytomegalovirus exposure and HLA in healthy donors. The wider study: Of some 360 genotyped donors, more than 70% clustered with self-reported Caucasian donors.

CDR1 and CDR2 from the germline V gene are SEHNR and FQNEAQ (reference sequence). CDR3 length: 17 amino acids. V lost 5 bases and J lost 2, with 19 bases in between. General study points: Some V segments, TRBV6-2 and TRBV6-3 among them, were indistinguishable and were therefore excluded. A later analysis found that most CMV-associated TCR beta chains appeared HLA-restricted. TCR beta sequences numbering 15,000 to 20,000 were associated with HLA alleles at 0.05 false discovery rate in a later analysis.

On this clone: Its target is unknown.

PCR employed 60 Vbeta and 13 Jbeta primers. Sequencing used immunoSEQ multiplex PCR; TCRdb keeps in-frame clones, though not all of them. Found here are about 120,000 clones, 81% of them singletons; the top ten hold 2% to 2.5%. The V gene is TRBV7-9, the J gene TRBJ2-1; D is undetermined. The receptor was isolated from a woman aged 40-49 years in good health and CMV-seronegative. The source material was PBMCs. CDR3 coding DNA: TGTGCCAGCAGCCAATTAAATGGTGCGGTAGCCTACAATGAGCAGTTCTTC. Translated, it gives CASSQLNGAVAYNEQFF.